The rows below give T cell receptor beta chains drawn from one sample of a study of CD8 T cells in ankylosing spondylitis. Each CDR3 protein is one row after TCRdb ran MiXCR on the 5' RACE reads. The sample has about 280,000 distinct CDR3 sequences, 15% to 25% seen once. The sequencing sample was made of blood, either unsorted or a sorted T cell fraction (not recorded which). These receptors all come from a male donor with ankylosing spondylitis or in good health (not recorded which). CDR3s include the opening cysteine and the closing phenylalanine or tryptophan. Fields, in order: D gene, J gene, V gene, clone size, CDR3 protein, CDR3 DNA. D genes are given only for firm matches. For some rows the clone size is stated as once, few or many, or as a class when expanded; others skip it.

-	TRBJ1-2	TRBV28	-	CASSLIGQHYGYTF	TGTGCCAGCAGTTTAATTGGACAGCACTATGGCTACACCTTC
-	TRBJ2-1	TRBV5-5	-	CASSLGGMSYNEPFF	TGTGCCAGCAGCTTGGGGGGGATGTCCTACAATGAGCCGTTCTTC
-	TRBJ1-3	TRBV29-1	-	CSARTGGGNTIYF	TGCAGCGCTAGGACCGGAGGGGGAAACACCATATATTTT
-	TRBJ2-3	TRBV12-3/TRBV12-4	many	CASSGDSTDTQYF	TGTGCCAGCAGTGGGGACAGCACAGATACGCAGTATTTT
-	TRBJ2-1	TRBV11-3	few	CASSSRASYNEQFF	TGTGCCAGCAGCTCCAGGGCCTCCTACAATGAGCAGTTCTTC
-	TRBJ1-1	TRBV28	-	CASRLGELTGTEAFF	TGTGCCAGCAGGCTGGGCGAGCTAACGGGCACTGAAGCTTTCTTT
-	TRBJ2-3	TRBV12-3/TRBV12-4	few	CASSPQTVGDTQYF	TGTGCCAGCAGTCCCCAGACAGTGGGAGATACGCAGTATTTT
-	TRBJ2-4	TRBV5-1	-	CASRLGSRGNIQYF	TGCGCCAGCAGACTGGGGTCCCGGGGAAACATTCAGTACTTC
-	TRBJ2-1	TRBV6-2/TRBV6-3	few	CASTMGQKQFF	TGTGCCAGCACCATGGGTCAAAAGCAGTTCTTC
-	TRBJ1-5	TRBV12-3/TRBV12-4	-	CASTHSGNQPQHF	TGTGCCAGCACCCATTCGGGAAATCAGCCCCAGCATTTT
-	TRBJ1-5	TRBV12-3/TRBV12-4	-	CASSSLDNQPQHF	TGTGCCAGCAGTTCGCTCGATAATCAGCCCCAGCATTTT
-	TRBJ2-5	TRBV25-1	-	CASSAGGIQETQYF	TGTGCCAGCAGTGCGGGGGGCATACAAGAGACCCAGTACTTC
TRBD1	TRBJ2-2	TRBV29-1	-	CSGRQGINTGELFF	TGCAGCGGAAGACAGGGGATCAACACCGGGGAGCTGTTTTTT
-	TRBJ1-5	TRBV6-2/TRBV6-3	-	CASRPKVGAGVFISNQPQHF	TGTGCCAGCAGGCCGAAGGTCGGGGCTGGGGTATTTATTAGCAATCAGCCCCAGCATTTT
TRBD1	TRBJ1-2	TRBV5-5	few	CASSLEVQGVNGYTF	TGTGCCAGCAGCTTGGAGGTTCAGGGGGTAAATGGCTACACCTTC
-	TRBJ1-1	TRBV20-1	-	CSARAQSPGRLVTEAFF	TGCAGTGCTAGAGCCCAAAGCCCGGGACGGTTGGTCACTGAAGCTTTCTTT
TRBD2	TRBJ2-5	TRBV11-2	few	CASSWTSGRTETQYF	TGTGCCAGCAGCTGGACTAGCGGGAGGACAGAGACCCAGTACTTC
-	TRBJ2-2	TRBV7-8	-	CASSLVYTGELFF	TGTGCCAGCAGCTTAGTTTACACCGGGGAGCTGTTTTTT
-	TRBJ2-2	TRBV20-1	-	CSARDPGGSGELFF	TGCAGTGCTAGAGATCCAGGCGGGTCCGGGGAGCTGTTTTTT
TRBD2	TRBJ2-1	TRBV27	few	CASSLVAGTREQFF	TGTGCCAGCAGTTTAGTAGCGGGGACGCGTGAGCAGTTCTTC
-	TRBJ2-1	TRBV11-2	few	CASSLVSGTSYNEQFF	TGTGCCAGCAGCTTAGTTTCCGGGACGTCCTACAATGAGCAGTTCTTC
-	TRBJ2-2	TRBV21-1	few	CASSSDRAGGELFF	TGTGCCAGCAGCAGCGACAGGGCTGGCGGGGAGCTGTTTTTT
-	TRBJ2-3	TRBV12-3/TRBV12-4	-	CASSPGHGLDTQYF	TGTGCCAGCAGTCCCGGACACGGTTTAGATACGCAGTATTTT
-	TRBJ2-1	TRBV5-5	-	CASSLDSGRNEQFF	TGTGCCAGCAGCTTGGATAGCGGCCGGAATGAGCAGTTCTTC
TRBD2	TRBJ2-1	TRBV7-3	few	CASSSKREAYNEQFF	TGTGCCAGCAGCTCTAAGCGGGAGGCCTACAATGAGCAGTTCTTC
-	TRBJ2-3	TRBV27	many	CASSLARAHTDTQYF	TGTGCCAGCAGTTTAGCCAGGGCACACACAGATACGCAGTATTTT
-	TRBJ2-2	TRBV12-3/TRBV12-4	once	CASSDPGPTTGELFF	TGTGCCAGCAGTGATCCGGGACCCACCACCGGGGAGCTGTTTTTT
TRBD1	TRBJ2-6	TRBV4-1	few	CASSQGTGDFSGANVLTF	TGCGCCAGCAGCCAAGGAACAGGGGATTTCTCTGGGGCCAACGTCCTGACTTTC
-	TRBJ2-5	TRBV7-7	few	CASSRLRSGETQYF	TGTGCCAGCAGCCGACTTAGGTCGGGAGAGACCCAGTACTTC
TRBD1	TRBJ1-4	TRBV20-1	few	CSARSEDRAHNEKLFF	TGCAGTGCTAGAAGTGAGGACAGGGCACATAATGAAAAACTGTTTTTT
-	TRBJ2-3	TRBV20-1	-	CSARRPRGGADTQYF	TGCAGTGCTAGGAGGCCCAGGGGAGGCGCAGATACGCAGTATTTT
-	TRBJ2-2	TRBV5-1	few	CASSLLRSGNTGELFF	TGCGCCAGCAGCTTGCTGCGTAGCGGGAACACCGGGGAGCTGTTTTTT
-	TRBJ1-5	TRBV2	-	CASSEGGSGLPQHF	TGTGCCAGCAGTGAAGGCGGTTCGGGTCTACCCCAGCATTTT
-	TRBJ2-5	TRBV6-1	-	CASSTGLGQETQYF	TGTGCCAGCAGTACCGGACTCGGACAAGAGACCCAGTACTTC
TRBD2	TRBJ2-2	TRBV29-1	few	CSVVVGRDTGELFF	TGCAGCGTGGTGGTCGGGAGGGACACCGGGGAGCTGTTTTTT
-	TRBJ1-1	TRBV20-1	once	CSARAGGWNTEAFF	TGCAGTGCTAGAGCGGGGGGATGGAACACTGAAGCTTTCTTT
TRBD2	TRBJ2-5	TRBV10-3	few	CAISESWGGETQYF	TGTGCCATCAGTGAGTCGTGGGGGGGAGAGACCCAGTACTTC
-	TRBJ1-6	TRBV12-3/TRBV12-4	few	CASSLGSYQGPLHF	TGTGCCAGCAGCCTTGGGTCCTATCAAGGGCCCCTCCACTTT
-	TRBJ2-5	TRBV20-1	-	CSAGRGETQYF	TGCAGTGCTGGCCGGGGAGAGACCCAGTACTTC
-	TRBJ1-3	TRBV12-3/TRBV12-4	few	CASSRRQVPGNTIYF	TGTGCCAGCAGTCGACGACAGGTGCCAGGAAACACCATATATTTT
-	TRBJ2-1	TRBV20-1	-	CSAILSDRSYNEQFF	TGCAGTGCTATACTTAGCGACCGCTCCTACAATGAGCAGTTCTTC
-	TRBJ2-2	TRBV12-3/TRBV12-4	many	CASSFQGSDTGELFF	TGTGCCAGCAGTTTCCAGGGGAGTGACACCGGGGAGCTGTTTTTT
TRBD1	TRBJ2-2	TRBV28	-	CASSSHTGTENTGELFF	TGTGCCAGCAGTTCCCATACCGGGACAGAGAACACCGGGGAGCTGTTTTTT
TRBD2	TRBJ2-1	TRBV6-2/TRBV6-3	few	CASRRGLAGVYNEQFF	TGTGCCAGCAGGCGCGGACTAGCGGGGGTTTACAATGAGCAGTTCTTC